This TCR beta chain was captured in a study of control samples from healthy donors and cancer patients. This clone was counted a few times. V gave up 4 bases and J gave up 3 bases, with 9 bases separating them. There are 13 residues in the CDR3. From germline, CDR1 is SGHTA and CDR2 FQGNSA. Assay used: immunoSEQ multiplex PCR; TCRdb lists only in-frame clones, some missing. The repertoire holds some 130,000 clones, with about 93% as singletons. The sequence came from a man in his forties or fifties in good health. The sequenced material came from blood. The gene calls are TRBV7-2 and TRBJ1-1; the D gene is possibly TRBD1 (6 bases). The CDR3 DNA follows: TGTGCCAGCAGCTATAACAGGGACACTGAAGCTTTCTTT. Translating gives CASSYNRDTEAFF.